These T cell receptor beta chains were read from a single sample in a study of OX40 agonist ivuxolimab in advanced cancers. Clones were sequenced by immunoSEQ multiplex PCR, and TCRdb holds only the in-frame ones, with some missing. The sample carries some 50,000 clones, around nine tenths recorded once. The specimen was CD4+ or CD8+ T cells sorted from blood, collected in a trial of the OX40 agonist ivuxolimab. These receptors were obtained from an adult with an advanced solid tumor such as melanoma, head and neck, liver or kidney cancer. CDR3s include the opening cysteine and the closing phenylalanine or tryptophan. D genes are given only for firm matches. Clone size, where shown, is once, few, many, or a class for clones that have expanded.

abundance	v_gene	len	d_gene	j_gene	CDR3nt	CDR3aa
-	TRBV15	14	-	TRBJ1-2	TGTGCCACCAGCCTAACGACGGATAACTATGGCTACACCTTC	CATSLTTDNYGYTF
-	TRBV2	14	-	TRBJ1-5	TGTGCCAGCAGTCGGGGGAGGGACAATCAGCCCCAGCATTTT	CASSRGRDNQPQHF
-	TRBV27	13	-	TRBJ2-5	TGTGCCAGCAGTTTAGTAGCCCGAGAGACCCAGTACTTC	CASSLVARETQYF
-	TRBV15	16	TRBD2	TRBJ2-1	TGTGCCACCAGCAGAGGCTTCGGACTAGCGGTGGATGAGCAGTTCTTC	CATSRGFGLAVDEQFF
once	TRBV7-9	14	-	TRBJ1-5	TGTGCCAGCAGCGCAGGGATGGGCAATCAGCCCCAGCATTTT	CASSAGMGNQPQHF
-	TRBV4-2	17	TRBD2	TRBJ2-7	TGTGCCAGCAGCCAATATACTAGCGGGGGGAACTTATACGAGCAGTACTTC	CASSQYTSGGNLYEQYF
few	TRBV5-4	15	TRBD1	TRBJ1-3	TGTGCCAGCAGCTCCGGGACAGGGGTTGGAAACACCATATATTTT	CASSSGTGVGNTIYF
-	TRBV28	14	-	TRBJ1-2	TGTGCCAGCATCGGGCAAGGTGGCTACTATGGCTACACCTTC	CASIGQGGYYGYTF
-	TRBV7-9	15	TRBD1	TRBJ2-5	TGTGCCAGCAGCTTAGGGGACAGGGGGCTGGAGACCCAGTACTTC	CASSLGDRGLETQYF
-	TRBV6-1	12	TRBD2	TRBJ2-7	TGTGCCAGCAGACGGGAGGGCTACGAGCAGTACTTC	CASRREGYEQYF
-	TRBV19	15	-	TRBJ2-1	TGTGCCAGTCTGAAAGGGGGCGGGGCATACAATGAGCAGTTCTTC	CASLKGGGAYNEQFF
-	TRBV5-1	11	-	TRBJ2-7	TGCGCCAGCAGCTTCGGGGACGAGCAGTACTTC	CASSFGDEQYF
medium-sized	TRBV9	13	-	TRBJ1-2	TGTGCCAGCAGTGTAACAGAGAACTATGGCTACACCTTC	CASSVTENYGYTF
-	TRBV4-3	15	TRBD1	TRBJ2-7	TGCGCCAGCAGCCAAGAGAGCGGGACAGGGGTCGAGCAGTACTTC	CASSQESGTGVEQYF